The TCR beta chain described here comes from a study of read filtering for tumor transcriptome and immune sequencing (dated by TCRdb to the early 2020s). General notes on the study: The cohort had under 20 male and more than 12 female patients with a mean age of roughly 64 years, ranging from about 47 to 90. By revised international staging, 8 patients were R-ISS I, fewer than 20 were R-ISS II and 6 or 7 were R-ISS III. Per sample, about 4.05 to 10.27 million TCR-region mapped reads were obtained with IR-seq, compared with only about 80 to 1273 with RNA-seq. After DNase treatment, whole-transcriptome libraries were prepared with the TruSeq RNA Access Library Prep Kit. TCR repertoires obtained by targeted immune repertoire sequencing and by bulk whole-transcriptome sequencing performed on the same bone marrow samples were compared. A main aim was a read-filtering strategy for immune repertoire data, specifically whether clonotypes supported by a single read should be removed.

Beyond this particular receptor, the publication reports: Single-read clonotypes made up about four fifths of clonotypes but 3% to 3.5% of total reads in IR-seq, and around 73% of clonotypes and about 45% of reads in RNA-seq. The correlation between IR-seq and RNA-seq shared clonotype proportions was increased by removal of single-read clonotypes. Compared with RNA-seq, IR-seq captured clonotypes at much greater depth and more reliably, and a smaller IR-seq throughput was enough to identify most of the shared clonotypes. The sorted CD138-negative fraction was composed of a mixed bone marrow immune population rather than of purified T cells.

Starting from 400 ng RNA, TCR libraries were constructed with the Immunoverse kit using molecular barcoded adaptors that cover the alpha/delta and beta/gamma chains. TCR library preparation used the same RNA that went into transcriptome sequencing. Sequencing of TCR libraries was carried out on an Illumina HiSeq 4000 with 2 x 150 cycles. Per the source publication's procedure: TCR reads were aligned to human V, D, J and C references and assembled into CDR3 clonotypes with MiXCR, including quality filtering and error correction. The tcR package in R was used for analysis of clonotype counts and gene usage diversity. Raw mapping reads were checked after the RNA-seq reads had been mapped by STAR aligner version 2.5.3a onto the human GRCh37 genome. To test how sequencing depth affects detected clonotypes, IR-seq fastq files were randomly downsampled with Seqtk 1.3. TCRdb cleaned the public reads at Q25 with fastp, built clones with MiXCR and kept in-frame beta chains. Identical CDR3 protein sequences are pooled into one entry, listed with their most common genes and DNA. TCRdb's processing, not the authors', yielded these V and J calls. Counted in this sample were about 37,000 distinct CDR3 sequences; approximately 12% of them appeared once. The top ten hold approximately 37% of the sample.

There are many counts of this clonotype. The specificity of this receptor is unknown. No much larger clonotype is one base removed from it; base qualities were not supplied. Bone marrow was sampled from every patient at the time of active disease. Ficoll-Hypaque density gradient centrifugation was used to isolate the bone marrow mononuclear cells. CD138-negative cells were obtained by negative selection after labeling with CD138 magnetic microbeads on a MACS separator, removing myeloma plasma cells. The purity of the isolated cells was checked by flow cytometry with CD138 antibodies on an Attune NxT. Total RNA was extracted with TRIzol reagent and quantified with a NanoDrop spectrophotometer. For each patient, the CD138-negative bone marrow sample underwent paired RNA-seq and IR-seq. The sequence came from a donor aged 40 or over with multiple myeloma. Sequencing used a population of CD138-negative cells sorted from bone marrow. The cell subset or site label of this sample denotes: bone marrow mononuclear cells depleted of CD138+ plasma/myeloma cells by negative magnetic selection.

The bases are TGTGCCAGCAGTGAAGGTAGCGGGGGGGTCGGTGAGCAGTTCTTC. It codes for CASSEGSGGVGEQFF. The V and J segments used are TRBV2 and TRBJ2-1; TRBD2 agrees with 11 junctional bases. V is pruned by 1 base and J by 9 bases, leaving 5 bases of the junction without a gene match. CDR1 and CDR2, per the germline V gene, are SNHLY and FYNNEI. The CDR3 measures 15 amino acids from cysteine to phenylalanine. Left in the record is the CDR3 DNA by itself, 45 bases read in frame from the first base. Full variable domain (CDR3 extended with the reference TRBV2 and TRBJ2-1 proteins): EPEVTQTPSHQVTQMGQEVILRCVPISNHLYFYWYRQILGQKVEFLVSFYNNEISEKSEIFDDQFSVERPDGSNFTLKIRSTKLEDSAMYFCASSEGSGGVGEQFFGPGTRLTVL.